The 27 T cell receptor beta chains presented below share a single source sample, sequenced in a study of T cell responses to AZD1222 COVID-19 vaccine. Method: immunoSEQ multiplex PCR; TCRdb's copy keeps in-frame clones and lacks some. This table holds some 120,000 clones, about 90% found once. Sequences were derived from peripheral blood, sampled on day 0 of AZD1222 vaccination. These receptors all come from an adult in good health.

The rearrangement joins TRBV30 to TRBJ1-5; 11 bases agree with TRBD1. The germline CDR1 and CDR2 sequences are GTSNPN and SVGIG (reference sequence). The trim removed 2 bases at V and 6 bases at J, leaving 6 bases unmatched. The CDR3 is 15 residues long. The CDR3 here is CAWSPRTGGFQPQHF. The CDR3 region has the DNA TGTGCCTGGAGTCCTCGGACAGGGGGCTTTCAGCCCCAGCATTTT.

The gene calls are TRBV29-1 and TRBJ1-2; TRBD1 matches at 8 bases. CDR3 length: 14 residues. The germline CDR1 and CDR2 sequences are SQVTM and ANQGSEA. J gave up 8 bases and V 2 bases, and 10 bases lay outside the gene matches. CDR3 nucleotides: TGCAGCGTTGAATCACAGCAGGGGGCTGGGGGCTACACCTTC. Translating gives CSVESQQGAGGYTF.

V is TRBV2 and J is TRBJ1-3; 7 bases line up with TRBD1. V was clipped by 5 bases and J by 2 bases; unmatched bases: 6. The CDR3 runs 15 residues. Per the germline V gene, CDR1 is SNHLY and CDR2 is FYNNEI. CDR3 residues: CASSLTGIPGNTIYF. The CDR3 DNA is TGTGCCAGCAGTCTGACAGGGATACCTGGAAACACCATATATTTT.

The chain combines TRBV19 with TRBJ2-1; the match to TRBD2 covers 8 bases. This CDR3 has 15 residues. Trimming cost V 5 bases and J 4 bases; bases outside gene matches: 7. Per the germline V gene, CDR1 is LNHDA and CDR2 is SQIVND (reference sequence). CDR3 coding DNA: TGTGCCAGTAGTCCCCGGGAGGGCCGATACAATGAGCAGTTCTTC. Amino acid sequence: CASSPREGRYNEQFF.

The chain joins TRBV5-1 to TRBJ2-7; 8 nucleotides match TRBD1. The CDR3 is made up of 15 amino acids. V shed 2 bases, J shed 5 bases, and the junction held 9 bases outside the gene matches. Germline V gives CDR1 SGHRS, CDR2 YFSETQ. The chain's CDR3 is CASSLLGQGNHEQYF. The CDR3 DNA reads as TGCGCCAGCAGCTTATTAGGACAGGGCAACCACGAGCAGTACTTC.

This chain connects TRBV25-1 to TRBJ1-1; tentative D call: TRBD1 (5 bases). The V gene's germline CDR1 is MGHDK and CDR2 SYGVNS. The CDR3 runs to 13 residues. V was trimmed by 5 bases and J by 3 bases, leaving 10 bases between them. CDR3 loop: CASSTEGYTEAFF. The DNA for the CDR3 is TGTGCCAGCAGTACGGAGGGGTACACTGAAGCTTTCTTT.

The chain joins TRBV9 to TRBJ2-3; no reliable D call. Germline lookup yields CDR1 SGDLS and CDR2 YYNGEE. The CDR3 covers 13 residues. V lost 0 bases and J 6 bases, leaving 8 bases between the germline ends. CDR3 sequence: CASSVADPDTQYF. Written as DNA, the CDR3 is TGTGCCAGCAGCGTAGCCGACCCGGATACGCAGTATTTT.

DNA for the CDR3: TGTGCCAGCAGCGTAGCGGGGAGGGACACCGGGGAGCTGTTTTTT. It encodes CASSVAGRDTGELFF. This rearrangement joins TRBV9 to TRBJ2-2; 7 bases line up with TRBD2. The CDR3 is made up of 15 amino acids. The V and J ends lost 0 bases and 3 bases, in that order; junction bases with no gene match: 2. Per the germline V gene, CDR1 is SGDLS and CDR2 is YYNGEE.

This chain connects TRBV28 to TRBJ1-3; D possibly corresponds to TRBD1 (5 bases). CDR1 is MDHEN, CDR2 SYDVKM, per germline. Trimming left V 2 bases short and J 3 bases short, with 11 bases between. This CDR3 has 15 residues. The DNA of the CDR3 is TGTGCCAGCAGTTTAAATGCAGGGTTTGGAAACACCATATATTTT. Its protein is CASSLNAGFGNTIYF.

The V call is TRBV5-1, the J call TRBJ2-1; 7 bases agree with TRBD2. J lost 0 bases, V lost 4 bases, and 10 bases had no gene match. CDR1 SGHRS and CDR2 YFSETQ come from the germline V gene. The CDR3 is made up of 17 amino acids. The CDR3 region is CASSLTGTKSSYNEQFF. The CDR3 nucleotides are TGCGCCAGCAGCCTGACCGGGACTAAAAGCTCCTACAATGAGCAGTTCTTC.

The rearrangement uses TRBV3-1 (or the pseudogene TRBV3-2) and TRBJ1-5, with D perhaps matching TRBD1 (5 bases). Per the germline V gene, CDR1 is LGHDT and CDR2 is YNNKEL (reference sequence). CDR3 size: 16 residues. Trimming shortened V by 3 bases and J by 2 bases, and 14 bases separated the two germline ends. Here the CDR3 reads CASSHSGLVGNQPQHF. In DNA, the CDR3 is TGTGCCAGCAGCCACTCAGGGTTGGTTGGCAATCAGCCCCAGCATTTT.

The chain has TRBV5-4 and TRBJ1-1; maybe TRBD1 (6 bases). Germline CDR1 reads SGHNT; CDR2 reads YYREEE (reference sequence). V was shortened by 5 bases and J by 1 base, with 6 bases between the two germline ends. The CDR3 is 12 residues long. Here the CDR3 DNA reads TGTGCCAGCAGGGGACAGAACACTGAAGCTTTCTTT. Its translation is CASRGQNTEAFF.

The V gene is TRBV4-1, the J gene TRBJ2-4, with D possibly matching TRBD2 (5 bases). V lost 0 bases to trimming and J lost 9 bases, with 18 bases between them. Germline CDR1 is MGHRA and CDR2 is YSYEKL. The CDR3 runs to 16 residues. CDR3 nucleotide sequence: TGCGCCAGCAGCCAAGAGACCCCAGCCCTACGGGGCATTCAGTACTTC. Translation gives CASSQETPALRGIQYF.

This clone was picked up one time. CDR3 nucleotides: TGTGCCAGCAGACCCGGACAGGTTTATAATTCACCCCTCCACTTT. It specifies CASRPGQVYNSPLHF. This chain connects TRBV27 to TRBJ1-6, with 7 bases lining up with TRBD1. The germline V gene encodes CDR1 MNHEY and CDR2 SMNVEV (reference sequence). V dropped 6 bases and J dropped 4; count of bases not matched to a gene: 6. The CDR3 runs to 15 residues.

This chain connects TRBV28 to TRBJ1-1; 10 nucleotides match TRBD1. V dropped 5 bases and J dropped 4; count of bases not matched to a gene: 7. CDR3 size: 15 residues. Germline CDR1 MDHEN, CDR2 SYDVKM. The DNA for the CDR3 is TGTGCCAGCAGTGACAGGGGGCGCAGACTCACTGAAGCTTTCTTT. As protein: CASSDRGRRLTEAFF. Full variable domain (missing parts from reference TRBV28 and TRBJ1-1): DVKVTQSSRYLVKRTGEKVFLECVQDMDHENMFWYRQDPGLGLRLIYFSYDVKMKEKGDIPEGYSVSREKKERFSLILESASTNQTSMYLCASSDRGRRLTEAFFGQGTRLTVV.

The V gene is TRBV6-5, the J gene TRBJ1-1; D is ambiguous. Deletions cut 0 bases from V and 4 bases from J, with 12 bases between. Germline-derived CDR1 and CDR2 are MNHEY and SVGAGI. The CDR3 loop spans 15 amino acids. The CDR3 here is CASSYSSKGGTEAFF. The CDR3 bases are TGTGCCAGCAGTTACTCGAGTAAGGGTGGCACTGAAGCTTTCTTT.

The chain carries TRBV2 and TRBJ1-6; D not certain. V lost 1 base and J lost 7, with 11 bases in between. This CDR3 has 15 residues. Germline values: CDR1 SNHLY, CDR2 FYNNEI. CDR3 coding DNA: TGTGCCAGCAGTGAAGATGGGATAAAGAATTCACCCCTCCACTTT. This gives the protein CASSEDGIKNSPLHF.

For the CDR3, the DNA is TGTGCCAGCAGTTACTCTGAAGGGAGTAACACCATATATTTT. This sequence encodes CASSYSEGSNTIYF. The chain uses TRBV6-5 and TRBJ1-3; D uncertain. The germline V and J ends were trimmed by 0 bases and 7 bases, with 10 bases remaining between them. CDR3 length: 14 residues. Germline V gives CDR1 MNHEY, CDR2 SVGAGI.

V gene TRBV19 combines with J gene TRBJ2-2, with D possibly TRBD1 on 5 matching bases. The CDR3 is 15 residues long. With 4 bases removed from V and 3 bases from J, the gap between germline ends came to 12 bases. Germline CDR1 LNHDA, CDR2 SQIVND (reference sequence). The CDR3 sequence: CASSSPIGDTGELFF. CDR3 in DNA: TGTGCCAGTAGTAGCCCAATAGGGGACACCGGGGAGCTGTTTTTT.

This clone was recorded at least ten times. V is TRBV4-1 and J is TRBJ1-1; a weak D match, TRBD1 (6 bases). Germline CDR1 reads MGHRA; CDR2 reads YSYEKL. This CDR3 has 14 residues. The V gene lost 3 bases and the J gene lost 6 bases, with 14 bases spanning the gap. The CDR3 reads CASSQYRVNPEAFF. In DNA form, the CDR3 reads TGCGCCAGCAGCCAGTACAGGGTCAACCCTGAAGCTTTCTTT.

The V gene is TRBV28, the J gene TRBJ1-3; 7 positions match TRBD1. There are 16 residues in the CDR3. The germline CDR1 and CDR2 sequences are MDHEN and SYDVKM. The trim removed 3 bases at V and 4 bases at J, leaving 9 bases unmatched. In DNA, the CDR3 is TGTGCCAGCAGTTTCCCAGGGGGTTTCCTAGGAAACACCATATATTTT. As protein: CASSFPGGFLGNTIYF.

The chain employs TRBV30 and TRBJ2-1, with D possibly being TRBD1 or TRBD2 (5 bases each). The germline V and J ends were trimmed by 6 bases and 0 bases, with 9 bases remaining between them. The germline V gene encodes CDR1 GTSNPN and CDR2 SVGIG (reference sequence). This CDR3 has 13 residues. CDR3 sequence (DNA): TGTGCCTGTTCAGGGAGCTCCTACAATGAGCAGTTCTTC. Amino acid sequence: CACSGSSYNEQFF.

The V and J genes are TRBV3-1 (or the pseudogene TRBV3-2) and TRBJ1-2; 7 bases agree with TRBD1. V gave up 4 bases and J gave up 6 bases; unmatched junction bases: 20. This CDR3 spans 18 amino acids. Germline V CDR1 and CDR2: LGHDT, YNNKEL (reference sequence). The CDR3 DNA follows: TGTGCCAGCAGCCCCTTTAACAGGGGCAGCGACAGCCACCATGGCTACACCTTC. Residues: CASSPFNRGSDSHHGYTF.

The rearrangement uses TRBV7-2 and TRBJ2-2; D is unresolved. In germline, CDR1 is SGHTA, CDR2 FQGNSA. Between the trimmed V and J ends, which lost 5 bases and 0 bases, there was a span of 13 bases. The CDR3 runs to 16 residues. The CDR3 protein is CASSPRLSPNTGELFF. The CDR3 DNA follows: TGTGCCAGCAGCCCAAGGCTTTCTCCGAACACCGGGGAGCTGTTTTTT.

This chain connects TRBV18 to TRBJ2-1; 7 nucleotides align to TRBD2. CDR1 and CDR2 from the germline V gene are KGHSH and LQKENI. CDR3 length: 13 residues. Trimming took 6 bases from V and 10 from J; bases not matched to a gene: 9. The CDR3 DNA reads TGTGCCAGCTCGACCGTTCAAGCGGGGGAGCAGTTCTTC. Translated, it gives CASSTVQAGEQFF.

This clone was recorded only once. The chain recombines TRBV27 with TRBJ2-3; TRBD2 aligns across 11 bases. Germline assignment: CDR1 MNHEY and CDR2 SMNVEV (reference sequence). CDR3 length: 19 residues. V lost 3 bases and J lost 0; bases outside the gene matches: 11. The DNA of the CDR3 is TGTGCCAGCAGTTTTCACCTTTTAGCGGGGGGGCCTAGCACAGATACGCAGTATTTT. This codes for CASSFHLLAGGPSTDTQYF.

The chain couples TRBV19 to TRBJ2-7; tentatively, D is TRBD1 (5 bases). This CDR3 region has 14 residues. Deletions cut 1 base from V and 3 bases from J, with 10 bases between. Germline CDR1 is LNHDA and CDR2 is SQIVND (reference sequence). CDR3 in DNA: TGTGCCAGTAGTATAGGTCCAGGGATCTACGAGCAGTACTTC. Its translation: CASSIGPGIYEQYF.